This is a list of T cell receptor beta chains from one sample in a study of tumor and adjacent non-tumor tissue in lung cancer. One entry per CDR3 protein, called by TCRdb with MiXCR from the multiplex PCR reads. Found here are under 100,000 distinct CDR3 sequences, about two thirds of them singletons; the top ten hold roughly 12%. The sequenced sample was lung tumor tissue. These receptors came from a woman aged 65 to 85 with non-small cell lung cancer. Both conserved end residues are part of each CDR3. The D gene is left open where the match is weak. Clone size is stated in some rows and not others, as once, few, many or a class when expanded.

V gene	D gene	J gene	clone size	CDR3 DNA	CDR3 protein
TRBV28	TRBD1	TRBJ1-2	many	TGTGCCAGCAGGGTAGCCGGGACAGATAACTATGGCTACACCTTC	CASRVAGTDNYGYTF
TRBV6-5	TRBD2	TRBJ2-1	.	TGTGCGAGCAGTAGGGGGACTAGCAGGGCAGGGAATGAGCAGTTCTTC	CASSRGTSRAGNEQFF
TRBV10-3	TRBD2	TRBJ2-2	.	TGTGCCATTAGTGAGGAGGTTAGCGGGAATGTTGTGGAGCTGTTTTTT	CAISEEVSGNVVELFF
TRBV6-5	.	TRBJ1-1	once	TGTGTCAGCAGTAACTCAATCGGGTTAGGAGCGTCTTTCTTT	CVSSNSIGLGASFF
TRBV6-5	.	TRBJ1-1	.	TGTGCCAGCAGTTACGGGTCAGCGGAGTTGAACACTGAAGCTTTCTTT	CASSYGSAELNTEAFF
TRBV6-1	.	TRBJ1-5	.	TGTGCCGGCAGTGAAGCATGGAGAGAAGGCAATCAGCCCCAGCATTTT	CAGSEAWREGNQPQHF
TRBV11-1	.	TRBJ1-2	.	TGTGCCAGCAGTCGTCCGGGTGTTGGCTATGGCTACACCTTC	CASSRPGVGYGYTF
TRBV6-5	TRBD2	TRBJ2-5	few	TGTGTCAGCAGCAGTTTGACGGGGGGTCTCTGGCGAGAGACCCAGTACTTC	CVSSSLTGGLWRETQYF
TRBV11-1	.	TRBJ2-1	.	TGTGCCAACAGCTTACTAAGAACCACGCCACGGTTC	CANSLLRTTPRF
TRBV28	TRBD2	TRBJ2-7	.	TGTGTCAGCACCAACGGACTAGCGGGTGCCTACGAGCAGTACTTC	CVSTNGLAGAYEQYF
TRBV12-3/TRBV12-4	TRBD2	TRBJ2-7	.	TGCGCCAGCAGTTTAAGTCTAGCGGGAGTTAACGTGCAGTACTTC	CASSLSLAGVNVQYF
TRBV5-4	TRBD1	TRBJ2-3	.	TGTGCCAGCAGTCAGGGGGTGAGGGCCACAGATATGCAGTATTTT	CASSQGVRATDMQYF
TRBV28	.	TRBJ1-1	.	TGTGCCAGCAGCCGTCCCGGGACGGTGGAGACTGAAGCTTTCTTT	CASSRPGTVETEAFF
TRBV30	.	TRBJ2-1	many	TGTGCCTGGAGACCTGACAGAATATACAATGAGCAGTTCTTC	CAWRPDRIYNEQFF
TRBV7-8	.	TRBJ1-2	few	TGTGCCAGCAGCTTGGGGTTTCTGGGGAACATGTATCATGGCTACACCTTC	CASSLGFLGNMYHGYTF
TRBV28	.	TRBJ2-7	once	TGTGCCAACAGTGTCCCTAGGGGGAGGGCCCTTTTGACCGAGCAGTACTTC	CANSVPRGRALLTEQYF
TRBV10-2	TRBD2	TRBJ2-7	.	TGCGCCAGTACCTGGGGGACTAGCGGGACTGGGGAGCAGTACTTC	CASTWGTSGTGEQYF
TRBV20-1	TRBD2	TRBJ2-3	.	TGCAGTGCTAGACCTACTAGCGGCACAGATACGCAGTATTTT	CSARPTSGTDTQYF
TRBV29-1	.	TRBJ2-1	.	TGCAGCGCTGAGGTAGCCGGGGGCGGTGAGCAGTTCTTC	CSAEVAGGGEQFF
TRBV29-1	.	TRBJ2-3	.	TGCAGAGTGGGCCGGGGTGCTGATACGCAGTATTTT	CRVGRGADTQYF
TRBV29-1	.	TRBJ2-1	.	TGCAGTGTTGAGAGTACCATCATCAATGAGAAGTTCTTC	CSVESTIINEKFF
TRBV6-1	TRBD1	TRBJ1-4	.	TGTGCCTCTCGGGACAGGGGATGTGAAAAACTGTTCTTT	CASRDRGCEKLFF
TRBV4-1	.	TRBJ1-6	many	TGCGCCAGCAGCCAAGAACCAACAGGCGCATATAATTCACCCCTCCACTTT	CASSQEPTGAYNSPLHF
TRBV6-6	.	TRBJ2-3	many	TGTGCCAGCAGTTGGGGGACTAGCACAGATACGCAGTATTTT	CASSWGTSTDTQYF
TRBV29-1	TRBD2	TRBJ2-1	once	TGCAGCGTTACGCACGGTGACATGGGACTAGCGGGAGGTGAGCAGTTCTTC	CSVTHGDMGLAGGEQFF
TRBV28	.	TRBJ1-5	.	TGTGCCAGCAAGGTCAGGGTAAATAGTAATCAGCCCCAGCATTTT	CASKVRVNSNQPQHF
TRBV6-5	.	TRBJ1-4	.	TGTGCCAGCATTCGGACAGAAAGTTCGGATAAACTGCTTTTT	CASIRTESSDKLLF
TRBV4-1	.	TRBJ2-7	.	TGCGCCAGCAGCCAAGGGGACATGGAGTGGGACTACGAGCAGTACTTC	CASSQGDMEWDYEQYF